Shown below are 20 T cell receptor beta chains from a single sample sequenced in a study of shared clonotypes between healthy human individuals. Naivety among CD8 cells was defined by CD45RO negativity and positive CCR7 selection, thereby excluding terminally differentiated effector memory CD45RA+ cells. The assay was immunoSEQ multiplex PCR, and TCRdb's table has in-frame clones only and misses some. The profile shows around 2,000,000 clones, about 92% of them singletons. The sequenced material came from naive CD8+ T cells from PBMCs. These receptors were taken from a man aged 18 to 30 in good health. Some clones in this sample may be carry-over from other donors' samples.

This clone was seen only once. The V and J genes are TRBV10-3 and TRBJ2-5, with 8 bases fitting TRBD1. With V trimmed by 5 bases and J by 5 bases, 13 bases remained unmatched. The CDR3 is 16 residues long. CDR1 is ENHRY, CDR2 SYGVKD, per germline. The chain's CDR3 is CAISTTAGGGWETQYF. As DNA, the CDR3 is TGTGCCATCAGTACCACCGCAGGGGGCGGGTGGGAGACCCAGTACTTC.

This clone was seen just once. The chain joins TRBV28 to TRBJ2-6; perhaps TRBD1 as D (5 bases). Germline-derived CDR1 and CDR2 are MDHEN and SYDVKM. V was pared by 5 bases and J by 0 bases, with 8 bases between. This CDR3 contains 15 residues. The CDR3 here is CASSNRYSGANVLTF. The CDR3 region has the DNA TGTGCCAGCAGTAACAGGTACTCTGGGGCCAACGTCCTGACTTTC.

This chain connects TRBV7-9 to TRBJ1-5, with D tentatively TRBD1 (5 bases). Germline lookup yields CDR1 SEHNR and CDR2 FQNEAQ (reference sequence). The CDR3 length is 14 residues. V lost 11 bases to trimming and J lost 0 bases, with 14 bases between them. The CDR3, as DNA: TGTGCCGCTGGGGGATCAGATAGCAATCAGCCCCAGCATTTT. Protein product: CAAGGSDSNQPQHF.

The chain uses TRBV27 and TRBJ1-2; D call uncertain. This CDR3 is built from 17 residues. The germline V gene encodes CDR1 MNHEY and CDR2 SMNVEV (reference sequence). Trimming cost V 5 bases and J 2 bases, with 21 bases left between them. The CDR3 sequence is CASSPTIRPPANYGYTF. The CDR3 DNA is TGTGCCAGCAGTCCGACGATCAGGCCACCCGCCAACTATGGCTACACCTTC.

The chain combines TRBV21-1 with TRBJ1-2; the table's TRBD1 call for D was not verified on the DNA. TRBV21-1 is a listed pseudogene. This CDR3 has 15 residues. CDR3 DNA: TGTGCCAGCAGCGGCCCGATGGGGCAGGTTTATGGCTACACCTTC. This translates into CASSGPMGQVYGYTF.

This chain joins TRBV29-1 and TRBJ1-4; D might be TRBD1 (6 bases). CDR3 length: 13 amino acids. Trimming took off 4 bases at V and 5 bases at J, with 11 bases between the two ends. The germline V gene encodes CDR1 SQVTM and CDR2 ANQGSEA. This CDR3 reads CSVGTGWNEKLFF. CDR3 DNA: TGCAGCGTTGGAACAGGGTGGAATGAAAAACTGTTTTTT.

The CDR3 DNA sequence: TGTGCCAGCAGCAACCCCCCGGAAGAGACCCAGTACTTC. Protein sequence: CASSNPPEETQYF. The chain joins TRBV27 to TRBJ2-5, with no clear D. The CDR3 has 13 amino acids. CDR1 and CDR2 from the germline V gene are MNHEY and SMNVEV (reference sequence). Trimming cost V 6 bases and J 3 bases, with 11 bases left between them.

V and J are TRBV13 and TRBJ2-1; a possible D gene is TRBD2 (5 bases). Deletions cut 5 bases from V and 9 bases from J, with 20 bases between. This CDR3 has 15 residues. Germline V lookup: CDR1 PRHDT, CDR2 FYEKMQ (reference sequence). The DNA of the CDR3 is TGTGCCAGCAGCCCGTGGGAGTCCGCACAATTTGAGCAGTTCTTC. Translated: CASSPWESAQFEQFF.

Only one count was recorded for this clone. This chain links TRBV6-5 with TRBJ2-7; TRBD2 might be the D (5 bases). The V end lost 0 bases, the J end lost 4 bases, and 10 bases lay between the germline ends. This CDR3 region has 14 residues. Germline CDR1 MNHEY, CDR2 SVGAGI. The CDR3 protein is CASSYSFGGYEQYF. The CDR3 coding sequence is TGTGCCAGCAGTTACTCGTTCGGCGGGTACGAGCAGTACTTC.

This clone occurred once. This sequence joins TRBV29-1 and TRBJ2-1; D gene unclear. V was shortened by 7 bases and J by 10 bases, with 11 bases between the two germline ends. The CDR3 contains 10 residues. The V gene's germline CDR1 is SQVTM and CDR2 ANQGSEA. This chain's CDR3 is CSAAPGEQFF. In DNA form, the CDR3 reads TGCAGCGCCGCCCCCGGGGAGCAGTTCTTC.

V gene TRBV2 combines with J gene TRBJ1-6, with a possible D match to TRBD1 (5 bases). The germline CDR1 and CDR2 sequences are SNHLY and FYNNEI. V dropped 10 bases and J dropped 7 bases, with 20 bases sitting between them. The CDR3 is 15 amino acids. The CDR3 DNA is TGTGCCAACTCCGGCCGGGACGGAAACAATTCACCCCTCCACTTT. Its protein is CANSGRDGNNSPLHF.

The genes are TRBV29-1 and TRBJ2-1, with 8 bases that match TRBD1. This CDR3 comprises 14 residues. Germline V gene lookup returns CDR1 SQVTM and CDR2 ANQGSEA. The CDR3 sequence is CNSIQGVGRNEQFF. CDR3 in DNA: TGCAACAGCATACAGGGGGTTGGAAGAAATGAGCAGTTCTTC.

The chain combines TRBV27 with TRBJ1-1, with a weak D call TRBD1 (5 bases). V lost 0 bases and J lost 11, with 16 bases in between. In germline, CDR1 is MNHEY, CDR2 SMNVEV (reference sequence). The CDR3 is made up of 14 amino acids. Here the CDR3 reads CASSLSVTGPWAFF. CDR3 in DNA: TGTGCCAGCAGTTTATCGGTAACAGGCCCTTGGGCTTTCTTT.

The chain recombines TRBV28 with TRBJ2-7; TRBD2 might be the D (6 bases). V was shortened by 2 bases and J by 3 bases, with 11 bases between the two germline ends. The length of the CDR3 is 14 residues. Looked up from germline, CDR1 is MDHEN and CDR2 is SYDVKM. The CDR3 region has the DNA TGTGCCAGCAGTTTAGGGGGGATATACTACGAGCAGTACTTC. As protein: CASSLGGIYYEQYF.

This chain joins TRBV4-3 and TRBJ2-1; 9 bases line up with TRBD2. With 0 bases clipped from V and 4 bases from J, the junction kept 10 bases outside the gene matches. Germline CDR1 reads LGHNA; CDR2 reads YSLEER. The CDR3 is made up of 18 amino acids. CDR3 sequence (DNA): TGCGCCAGCAGCCAAGATAGGCTAGCGGGATGGGGATACAATGAGCAGTTCTTC. Translating gives CASSQDRLAGWGYNEQFF.

The chain recombines TRBV19 with TRBJ2-7, with no clear D. The length of the CDR3 is 15 residues. Germline CDR1 is LNHDA and CDR2 is SQIVND (reference sequence). V was cut by 5 bases and J by 6 bases, with 20 bases left in between. The CDR3 region has the DNA TGTGCCAGTAGTCCCCGTTCCCTTTTTCCGCCCGAGCAGTACTTC. Amino acids: CASSPRSLFPPEQYF.

The chain recombines TRBV27 with TRBJ2-7; possible D gene TRBD1, 6 bases. This CDR3 comprises 13 residues. V shed 3 bases and J shed 2 bases, with 8 bases lying between them. The germline CDR1 and CDR2 sequences are MNHEY and SMNVEV (reference sequence). The CDR3 sequence: CASSFTGTYEQYF. The CDR3, as DNA: TGTGCCAGCAGTTTTACAGGGACCTACGAGCAGTACTTC.

The V gene is TRBV29-1, the J gene TRBJ1-2; D unresolved. Germline loops: CDR1 SQVTM, CDR2 ANQGSEA. V gave up 4 bases and J gave up 3 bases, with 9 bases separating them. The CDR3 totals 12 residues. The CDR3 DNA sequence: TGCAGCGTTGGGTCCGGGGACTATGGCTACACCTTC. It translates to CSVGSGDYGYTF.

Comment on this clone: The identical CDR3 is also encoded by other nucleotide sequences in the sample. The rearrangement uses TRBV28 and TRBJ2-7; D is ambiguous. The ends were cut back, 3 bases at V and 0 bases at J, with 3 bases in the middle. Looked up from germline, CDR1 is MDHEN and CDR2 is SYDVKM. The CDR3 consists of 12 residues. DNA for the CDR3: TGTGCCAGCAGTTTGAGCTCCTACGAGCAGTACTTC. Protein: CASSLSSYEQYF.

This sequence joins TRBV10-2 and TRBJ2-7; D remains ambiguous. With 0 bases removed from V and 2 bases from J, the gap between germline ends came to 5 bases. This CDR3 is built from 13 residues. The germline gives CDR1 WSHSY, CDR2 SAAADI. The CDR3, as DNA: TGCGCCAGCAGTGAGTCCACGACCTACGAGCAGTACTTC. It translates to CASSESTTYEQYF.